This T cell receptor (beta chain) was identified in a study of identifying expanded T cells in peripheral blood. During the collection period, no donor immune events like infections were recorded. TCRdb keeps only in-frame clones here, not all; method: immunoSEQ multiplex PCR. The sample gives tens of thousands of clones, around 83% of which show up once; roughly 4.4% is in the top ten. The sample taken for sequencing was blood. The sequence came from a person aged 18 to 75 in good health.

CDR3 nucleotides: TGTGCCAGCAGCAACCGGGACAGGGGGCTTTTCGGCACCGGGGAGCTGTTTTTT. It encodes CASSNRDRGLFGTGELFF. V is TRBV7-2 and J is TRBJ2-2; 12 bases map to TRBD1. The CDR3 has 18 amino acids. Unmatched junction bases numbered 11, after V lost 5 bases and J lost 4 bases. The germline V gene encodes CDR1 SGHTA and CDR2 FQGNSA.